This T cell receptor (beta chain) was retrieved from a study of cytomegalovirus exposure and HLA in healthy donors. Study results and caveats: Presence/absence analyses assumed roughly uniform sequencing depth across donors, which may not hold. The study labeled more than 150 TCR beta chains cytomegalovirus-associated.

Both 60 Vbeta primers and 13 Jbeta primers went into the PCR. The repertoire was sequenced with immunoSEQ multiplex PCR; TCRdb's copy has only in-frame clones and lacks some. The repertoire holds about 160,000 clones, with over 70% as singletons. Germline V gene sequence: CDR1 MNHNY, CDR2 SVGAGI (reference sequence). The CDR3 totals 14 residues. Deletions cut 6 bases from V and 2 bases from J, with 11 bases between. For this clone: Antigen specificity is unknown.

The rearrangement links TRBV6-6 to TRBJ1-5, with TRBD1 as a possible D gene (5 bases). The TCR comes from a woman between 25 and 40 years old in good health and CMV-seronegative. Sequenced material: PBMCs. The CDR3 here is CASSHRFGNQPQHF. The DNA of the CDR3 is TGTGCCAGCAGCCACAGGTTCGGCAATCAGCCCCAGCATTTT.